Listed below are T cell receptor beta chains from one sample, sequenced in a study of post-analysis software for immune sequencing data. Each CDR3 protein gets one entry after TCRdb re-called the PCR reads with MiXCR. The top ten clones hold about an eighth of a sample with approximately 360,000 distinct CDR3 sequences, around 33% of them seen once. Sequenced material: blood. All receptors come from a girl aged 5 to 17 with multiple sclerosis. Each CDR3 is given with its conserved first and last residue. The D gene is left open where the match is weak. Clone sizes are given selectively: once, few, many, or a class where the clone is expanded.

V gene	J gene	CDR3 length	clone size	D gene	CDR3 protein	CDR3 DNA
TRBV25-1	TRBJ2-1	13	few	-	CASSLSDSREQFF	TGTGCCAGCAGTCTCAGCGACTCACGGGAGCAGTTCTTC
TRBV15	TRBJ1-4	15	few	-	CATSREGLRGEKLFF	TGTGCCACCAGCAGAGAGGGTCTACGCGGTGAAAAACTGTTTTTT
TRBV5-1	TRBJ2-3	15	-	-	CASSLVVPPTDTQYF	TGCGCCAGCAGCTTAGTGGTTCCTCCCACAGATACGCAGTATTTT
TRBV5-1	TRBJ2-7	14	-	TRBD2	CASSLGGGSDEQYF	TGCGCCAGCAGCTTGGGCGGGGGTTCGGACGAGCAGTACTTC
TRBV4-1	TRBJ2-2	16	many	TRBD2	CASSHPSGVSTGELFF	TGCGCCAGCAGCCACCCTAGCGGGGTGTCCACCGGGGAGCTGTTTTTT
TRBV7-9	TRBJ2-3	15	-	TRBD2	CASSPTSGRTDTQYF	TGTGCCAGCAGCCCCACTAGCGGGCGCACAGATACGCAGTATTTT
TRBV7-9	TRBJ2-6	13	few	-	CASSSDRANVLTF	TGTGCCAGCAGCTCCGATAGGGCCAACGTCCTGACTTTC
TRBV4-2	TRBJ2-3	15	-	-	CASSRSSGSGDTQYF	TGTGCCAGCAGCCGGAGTAGCGGCTCGGGGGATACGCAGTATTTT
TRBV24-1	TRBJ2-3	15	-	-	CATSDAYGTPDTQYF	TGTGCCACCAGTGATGCCTACGGGACACCCGATACGCAGTATTTT
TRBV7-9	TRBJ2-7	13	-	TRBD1	CASSSDRVSEQYF	TGTGCCAGCAGCTCGGACAGGGTGAGCGAGCAGTACTTC
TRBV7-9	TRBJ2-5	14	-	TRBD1	CASSSYRGVVTQYF	TGTGCCAGCAGCTCCTACAGGGGCGTGGTGACCCAGTACTTC
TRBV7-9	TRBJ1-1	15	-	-	CASTLGGSQGTEAFF	TGTGCCAGCACCCTGGGAGGGTCCCAAGGGACTGAAGCTTTCTTT
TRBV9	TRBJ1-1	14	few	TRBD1	CASSVAQGGTEAFF	TGTGCCAGCAGCGTAGCGCAGGGGGGCACTGAAGCTTTCTTT
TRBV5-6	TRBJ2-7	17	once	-	CASSSSSGRGRSYEQYF	TGTGCCAGCAGCTCTTCTTCCGGCAGGGGTCGCTCCTACGAGCAGTACTTC
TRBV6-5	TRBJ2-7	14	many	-	CASSPGVGPYEQYF	TGTGCCAGCAGCCCGGGGGTCGGACCCTACGAGCAGTACTTC
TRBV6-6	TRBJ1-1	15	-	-	CASSPGTLRGTEAFF	TGTGCCAGCAGCCCCGGGACCCTAAGGGGCACTGAAGCTTTCTTT
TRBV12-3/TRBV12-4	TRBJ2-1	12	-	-	CASSFGENEQFF	TGTGCCAGCAGTTTCGGGGAGAATGAGCAGTTCTTC
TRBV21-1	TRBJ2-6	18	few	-	CASSKAGTGTTGANVLTF	TGTGCCAGCAGCAAAGCCGGGACAGGGACGACTGGGGCCAACGTCCTGACTTTC
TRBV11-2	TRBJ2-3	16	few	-	CASSLQKPTDTDTQYF	TGTGCCAGCAGCTTACAGAAGCCGACCGATACAGATACGCAGTATTTT
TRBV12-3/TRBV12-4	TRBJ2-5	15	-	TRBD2	CASSLALAGPYEQNF	TGTGCCAGCAGTTTAGCTCTAGCGGGGCCCTACGAGCAGAACTTC
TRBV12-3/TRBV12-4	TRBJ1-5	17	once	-	CASSFHQGHGRDYPQHF	TGCGCCAGCAGTTTTCATCAGGGACACGGGAGGGACTACCCCCAGCATTTT
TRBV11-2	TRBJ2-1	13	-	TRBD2	CASSPFGGNEQFF	TGTGCCAGCAGCCCCTTCGGGGGGAATGAGCAGTTCTTC
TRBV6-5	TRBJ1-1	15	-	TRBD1	CASSRRQGRNTEAFF	TGTGCCAGCAGCCGCCGACAGGGGCGGAACACTGAAGCTTTCTTT
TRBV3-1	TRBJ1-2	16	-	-	CASSQDFLKGQGGYTF	TGTGCCAGCAGCCAAGATTTCTTGAAGGGGCAGGGAGGCTACACCTTC